Included here is one T cell receptor (beta chain) sequence, with context. Its target is not known. A read error may explain this, as a much larger clone is one base away. No conserved phenylalanine or tryptophan ends this CDR3, so it is likely a read error. RNA transcripts gave rise to amplified TCR beta CDR3 regions. When the TCR CDR3 underwent first-round RT-PCR, the HTBI primer set was used. In TCRdb, the multiplex PCR reads were re-called with MiXCR into one record per CDR3 protein. This sample has approximately 870,000 distinct CDR3 sequences, with approximately 40% found just once. V was pared by 3 bases and J by 7 bases, with 10 bases between. This CDR3 is 12 amino acids long. Germline CDR1 reads SGDLS; CDR2 reads YYNGEE. This sample stems from a study of T cells in Graves' hyperthyroidism and ophthalmopathy. Study findings and constraints: Blood shared most expanded thyroid clonotypes above 0.001.

The source is a man aged 18 to 30 with Graves' hyperthyroidism. This rearrangement joins TRBV9 to TRBJ2-5, with TRBD1 as a possible D gene (5 bases). The specimen was blood. The CDR3 loop is CASSGGGWTQYL. The CDR3 DNA sequence: TGTGCCAGCAGCGGGGGCGGCTGGACCCAGTACCTC.